The T cell receptor beta chain described here comes from a study of control samples from healthy donors and cancer patients. The assay was immunoSEQ multiplex PCR, and TCRdb's table has in-frame clones only and misses some. The sample carries about 130,000 clones, about 90% recorded once. With 2 bases removed from V and 0 bases from J, the gap between germline ends came to 8 bases. The CDR3 extends over 15 amino acids. CDR1 MNHEY and CDR2 SVGEGT come from the germline V gene. The V gene is TRBV6-2 or TRBV6-3, the J gene TRBJ1-5; D remains unclear. Sequencing was performed on blood. The TCR sequence derives from a man aged 18 to 30 in good health. CDR3 protein: CASSYTINSNQPQHF. The CDR3, as DNA: TGTGCCAGCAGTTACACAATTAATAGCAATCAGCCCCAGCATTTT.